The entry below describes one TCR beta chain. This clone turned up a few times. The specificity of this receptor is unknown. Base qualities were left out, and no much larger clone turns up one base away. This entry is derived from a study of T cell changes during pregnancy in multiple sclerosis (dated by TCRdb to the late 2010s). Regarding the complete study: Changes in the T cell repertoire over the course of pregnancy were examined in this study in women with multiple sclerosis.

To prepare the library, the immunoSEQ multiplex PCR assay was applied. TCRdb mirrors the immuneACCESS table, restricted to in-frame sequences. Some clones are absent from its copies; in checked studies, under half trace to an unresolved V gene, and the reason for the others is unknown. The sample table holds 40,000 to 50,000 clones, of which 91% were seen once. The top ten clonotypes cover 9.5% to 13% of the sample. Trimming leaves V shorter by 3 bases and J shorter by 5 bases, with the junction holding 7 bases beyond the gene matches. Spanning cysteine to phenylalanine, the CDR3 consists of 15 amino acids. Just the 45-base CDR3 DNA is kept, in frame starting at base 1.

The chain was built from TRBV23-1 and TRBJ1-2, with 9 bases in between that match TRBD1. TRBV23-1 is annotated as an ORF whose role is uncertain. The sequence came from a female donor with multiple sclerosis, enrolled in a pregnancy study. The material sequenced was CD8+ T cells from peripheral blood mononuclear cells, taken after pregnancy. This receptor has the CDR3 CASSHHRDRAYGYTF. The DNA reads TGCGCCAGCAGTCACCACCGGGACAGGGCTTATGGCTACACCTTC.